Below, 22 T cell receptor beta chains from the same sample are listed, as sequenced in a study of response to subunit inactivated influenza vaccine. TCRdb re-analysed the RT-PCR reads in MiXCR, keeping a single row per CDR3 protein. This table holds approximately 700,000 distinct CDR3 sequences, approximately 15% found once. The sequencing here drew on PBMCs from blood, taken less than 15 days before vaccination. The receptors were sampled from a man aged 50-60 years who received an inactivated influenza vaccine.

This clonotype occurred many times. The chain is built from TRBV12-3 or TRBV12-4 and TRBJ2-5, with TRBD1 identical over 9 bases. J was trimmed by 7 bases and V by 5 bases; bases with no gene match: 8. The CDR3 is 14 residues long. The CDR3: CASSPMGQGVTQYF. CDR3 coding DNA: TGTGCCAGCAGTCCGATGGGACAGGGAGTGACCCAGTACTTC.

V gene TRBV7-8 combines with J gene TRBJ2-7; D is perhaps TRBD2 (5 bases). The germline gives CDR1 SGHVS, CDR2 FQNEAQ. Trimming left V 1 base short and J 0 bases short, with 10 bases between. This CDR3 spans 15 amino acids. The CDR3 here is CASSLGTRGSYEQYF. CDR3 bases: TGTGCCAGCAGCTTAGGAACCCGGGGCTCCTACGAGCAGTACTTC.

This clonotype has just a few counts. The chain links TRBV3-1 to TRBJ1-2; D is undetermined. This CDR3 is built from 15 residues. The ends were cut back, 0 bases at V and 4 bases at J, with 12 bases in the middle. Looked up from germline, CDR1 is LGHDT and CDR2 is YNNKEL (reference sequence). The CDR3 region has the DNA TGTGCCAGCAGCCAAGATGGGGTCGAGGGCTATGGCTACACCTTC. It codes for CASSQDGVEGYGYTF. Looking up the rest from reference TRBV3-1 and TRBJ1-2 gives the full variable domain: DTAVSQTPKYLVTQMGNDKSIKCEQNLGHDTMYWYKQDSKKFLKIMFSYNNKELIINETVPNRFSPKSPDKAHLNLHINSLELGDSAVYFCASSQDGVEGYGYTFGSGTRLTVV.

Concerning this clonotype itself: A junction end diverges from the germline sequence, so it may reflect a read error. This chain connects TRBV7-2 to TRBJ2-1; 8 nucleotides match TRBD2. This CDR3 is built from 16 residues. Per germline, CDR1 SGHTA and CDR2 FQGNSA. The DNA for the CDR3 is TGTGCCAGCAGCTCCCGTAGTAGCGGGGATAACAAGGAGCAGTTCTTC. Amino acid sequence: CASSSRSSGDNKEQFF.

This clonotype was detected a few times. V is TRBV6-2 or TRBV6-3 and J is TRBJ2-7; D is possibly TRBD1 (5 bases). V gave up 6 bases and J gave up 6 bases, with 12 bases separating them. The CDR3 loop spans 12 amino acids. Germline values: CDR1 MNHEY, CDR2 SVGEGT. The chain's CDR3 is CASSLQDIEQYF. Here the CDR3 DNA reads TGTGCCAGCAGCTTACAGGACATCGAGCAGTACTTC.

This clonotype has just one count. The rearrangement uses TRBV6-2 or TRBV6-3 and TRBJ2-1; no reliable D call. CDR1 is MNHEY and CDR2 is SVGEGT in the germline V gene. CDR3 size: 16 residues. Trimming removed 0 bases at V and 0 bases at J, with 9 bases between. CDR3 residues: CASSYSSRTSYNEQFF. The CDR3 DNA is TGTGCCAGCAGTTACTCGAGCAGGACCTCCTACAATGAGCAGTTCTTC.

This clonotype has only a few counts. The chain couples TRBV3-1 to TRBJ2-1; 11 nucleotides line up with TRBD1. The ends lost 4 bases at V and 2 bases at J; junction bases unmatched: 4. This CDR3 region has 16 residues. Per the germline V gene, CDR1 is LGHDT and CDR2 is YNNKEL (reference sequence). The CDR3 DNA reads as TGTGCCAGCAGCCTGCAGGGACAGGGGGCCTACAATGAGCAGTTCTTC. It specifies CASSLQGQGAYNEQFF.

In DNA, the CDR3 is TGTGCCAGCAGGCTAGAGCTTAAACGCGACAAACCTTACTACGAGCAGTACTTC. It is translated as CASRLELKRDKPYYEQYF. V is TRBV6-2 or TRBV6-3 and J is TRBJ2-7; no clear D. Germline loops: CDR1 MNHEY, CDR2 SVGEGT. CDR3 length: 18 residues. V shed 6 bases and J shed 3 bases, with 27 bases lying between them.

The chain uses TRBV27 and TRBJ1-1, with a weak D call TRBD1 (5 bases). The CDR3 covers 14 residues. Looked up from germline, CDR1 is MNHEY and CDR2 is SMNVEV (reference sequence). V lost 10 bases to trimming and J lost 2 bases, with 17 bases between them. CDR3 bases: TGTGCCACAACCAGACCGGGACTCAACACTGAAGCTTTCTTT. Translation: CATTRPGLNTEAFF.

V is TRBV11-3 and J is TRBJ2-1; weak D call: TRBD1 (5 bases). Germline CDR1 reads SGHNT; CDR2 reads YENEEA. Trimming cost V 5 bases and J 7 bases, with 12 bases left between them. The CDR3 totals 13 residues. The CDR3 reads CASSTGPQNEQFF. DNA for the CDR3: TGTGCCAGCAGCACAGGCCCTCAGAATGAGCAGTTCTTC. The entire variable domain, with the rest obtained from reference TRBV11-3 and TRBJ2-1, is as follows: EAGVVQSPRYKIIEKKQPVAFWCNPISGHNTLYWYLQNLGQGPELLIRYENEEAVDDSQLPKDRFSAERLKGVDSTLKIQPAELGDSAVYLCASSTGPQNEQFFGPGTRLTVL.

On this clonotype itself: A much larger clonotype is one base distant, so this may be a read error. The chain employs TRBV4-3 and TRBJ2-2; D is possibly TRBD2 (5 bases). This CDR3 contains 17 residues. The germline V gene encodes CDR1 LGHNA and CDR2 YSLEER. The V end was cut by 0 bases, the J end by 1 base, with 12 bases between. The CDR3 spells CASSQDSVAGNTGELFF. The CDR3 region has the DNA TGCGCCAGCAGCCAAGATTCGGTCGCGGGGAACACCGGGGAGCTGTTTTTT.

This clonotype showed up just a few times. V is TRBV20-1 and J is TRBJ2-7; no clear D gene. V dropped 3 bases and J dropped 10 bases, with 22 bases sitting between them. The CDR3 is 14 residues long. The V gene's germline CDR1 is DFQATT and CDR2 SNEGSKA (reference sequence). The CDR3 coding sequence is TGCAGTGCTAGGGTTAGTAACACGGATTGGCCCCAGTACTTC. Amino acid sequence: CSARVSNTDWPQYF.

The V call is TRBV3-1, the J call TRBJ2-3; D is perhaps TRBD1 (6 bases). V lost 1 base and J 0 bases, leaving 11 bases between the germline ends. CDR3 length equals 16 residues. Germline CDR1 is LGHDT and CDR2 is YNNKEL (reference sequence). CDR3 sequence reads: CASSQGQVDSTDTQYF. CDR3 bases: TGTGCCAGCAGCCAAGGACAGGTTGATAGCACAGATACGCAGTATTTT.

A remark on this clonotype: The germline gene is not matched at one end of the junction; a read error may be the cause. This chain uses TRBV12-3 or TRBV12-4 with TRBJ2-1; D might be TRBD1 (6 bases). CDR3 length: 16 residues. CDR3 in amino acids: CASSSFSGASYNEQFF. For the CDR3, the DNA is TGTGCTAGCAGTTCGTTCTCAGGGGCCTCCTACAATGAGCAGTTCTTC.

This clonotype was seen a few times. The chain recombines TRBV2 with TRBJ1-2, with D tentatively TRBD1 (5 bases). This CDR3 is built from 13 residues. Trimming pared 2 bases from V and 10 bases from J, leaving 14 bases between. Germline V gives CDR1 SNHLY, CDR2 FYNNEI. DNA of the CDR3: TGTGCCAGCAGTGAAAACCCAGGGAGTGACTACACCTTC. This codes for CASSENPGSDYTF.

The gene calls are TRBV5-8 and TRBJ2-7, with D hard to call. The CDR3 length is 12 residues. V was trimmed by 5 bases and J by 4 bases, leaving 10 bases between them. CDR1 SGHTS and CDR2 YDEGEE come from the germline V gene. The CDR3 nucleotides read TGTGCCAGCAGTCCCGCGGCGTACGAGCAGTACTTC. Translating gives CASSPAAYEQYF. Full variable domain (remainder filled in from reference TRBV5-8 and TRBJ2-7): EAGVTQSPTHLIKTRGQQATLRCSPISGHTSVYWYQQALGLGLQFLLWYDEGEERNRGNFPPRFSGRQFPNYSSELNVNALELEDSALYLCASSPAAYEQYFGPGTRLTVT.

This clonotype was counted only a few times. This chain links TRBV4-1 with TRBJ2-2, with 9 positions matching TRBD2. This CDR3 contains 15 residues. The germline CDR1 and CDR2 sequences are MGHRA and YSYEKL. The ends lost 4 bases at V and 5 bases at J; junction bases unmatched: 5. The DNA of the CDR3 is TGCGCCAGCAGCCGATCCGCGGGGGGGACCGGGGAGCTGTTTTTT. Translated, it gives CASSRSAGGTGELFF.

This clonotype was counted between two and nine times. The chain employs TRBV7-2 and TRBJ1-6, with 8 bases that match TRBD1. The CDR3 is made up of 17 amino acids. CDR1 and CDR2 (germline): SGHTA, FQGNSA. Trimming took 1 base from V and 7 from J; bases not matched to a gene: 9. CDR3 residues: CASSLGGAGGMNSPLHF. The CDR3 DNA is TGTGCCAGCAGCTTAGGGGGGGCAGGGGGCATGAATTCACCCCTCCACTTT. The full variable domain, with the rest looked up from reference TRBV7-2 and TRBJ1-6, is GAGVSQSPSNKVTEKGKDVELRCDPISGHTALYWYRQSLGQGLEFLIYFQGNSAPDKSGLPSDRFSAERTGGSVSTLTIQRTQQEDSAVYLCASSLGGAGGMNSPLHFGNGTRLTVT.

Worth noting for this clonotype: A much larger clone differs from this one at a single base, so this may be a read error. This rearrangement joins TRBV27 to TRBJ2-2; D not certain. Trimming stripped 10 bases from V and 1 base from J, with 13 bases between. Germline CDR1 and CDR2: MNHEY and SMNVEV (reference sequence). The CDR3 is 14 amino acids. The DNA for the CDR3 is TGTGCCACCGCCGAGACTTTGAACACCGGGGAGCTGTTTTTT. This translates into CATAETLNTGELFF.

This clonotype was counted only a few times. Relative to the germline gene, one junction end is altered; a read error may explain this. CDR3 amino acids: CSARDRREALF. The CDR3, as DNA: TGCAGTGCTAGAGATCGCCGGGAGGCCCTCTTC. This sequence joins TRBV20-1 and TRBJ1-2; D remains unclear. There are 11 residues in the CDR3. Germline V gene data show CDR1 as DFQATT and CDR2 as SNEGSKA (reference sequence).

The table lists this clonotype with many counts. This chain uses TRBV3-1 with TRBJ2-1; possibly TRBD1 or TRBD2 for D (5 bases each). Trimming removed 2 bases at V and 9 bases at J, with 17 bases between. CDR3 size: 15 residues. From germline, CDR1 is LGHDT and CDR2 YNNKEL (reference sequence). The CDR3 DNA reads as TGTGCCAGCAGCCAACCGGGACGTACGCTGATTGAGCAGTTCTTC. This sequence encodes CASSQPGRTLIEQFF.

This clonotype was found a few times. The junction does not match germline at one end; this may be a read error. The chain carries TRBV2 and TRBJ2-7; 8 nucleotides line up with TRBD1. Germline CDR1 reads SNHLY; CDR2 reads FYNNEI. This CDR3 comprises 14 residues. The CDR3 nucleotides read TGTGCCAGCAGGACAGGGGCGACTTCCTCCGAGCAGTACTTC. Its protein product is CASRTGATSSEQYF.